Sequencing of this T cell receptor (beta chain) was carried out in a study of cytomegalovirus exposure and HLA in healthy donors. General observations from the study: Equally common other TCR beta chains were less clonally expanded than HLA-associated ones, a later analysis found. The authors later linked a missense DCLRE1C variant to TCR beta V- and J-gene trimming.

Concerning this clone itself: Antigen specificity is unknown.

It was with 60 Vbeta and 13 Jbeta primers that the PCR ran. Method: immunoSEQ multiplex PCR; TCRdb's copy keeps in-frame clones and lacks some. The table has some 150,000 clones, around 80% seen once. Trimming took 5 bases from V and 7 from J; bases not matched to a gene: 6. The CDR3 consists of 13 residues. Germline CDR1 MNHEY, CDR2 SVGAGI. This sequence joins TRBV6-5 and TRBJ1-2; 8 bases are a match to TRBD1. The sequence was collected from a woman between 25 and 40 years old in good health and CMV-seronegative. Sequenced input: PBMCs. The DNA for the CDR3 is TGTGCCAGCAGTAGGCAGGGGGCGATTGGCTACACCTTC. Translating gives CASSRQGAIGYTF.